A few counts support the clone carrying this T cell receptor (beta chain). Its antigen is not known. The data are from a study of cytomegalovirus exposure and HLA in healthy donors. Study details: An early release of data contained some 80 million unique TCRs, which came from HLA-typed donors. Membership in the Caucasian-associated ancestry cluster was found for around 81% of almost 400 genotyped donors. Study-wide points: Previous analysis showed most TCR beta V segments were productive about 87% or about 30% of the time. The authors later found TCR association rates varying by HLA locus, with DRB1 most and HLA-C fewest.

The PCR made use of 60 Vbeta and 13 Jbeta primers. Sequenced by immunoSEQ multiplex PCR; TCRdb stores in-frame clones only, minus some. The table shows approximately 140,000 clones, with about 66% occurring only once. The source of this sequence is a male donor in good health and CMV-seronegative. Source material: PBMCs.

This CDR3 reads CSVALGQGLVHEQYF. As DNA, the CDR3 is TGCAGCGTCGCCCTGGGACAGGGGTTGGTCCACGAGCAGTACTTC. This chain connects TRBV29-1 to TRBJ2-7; 10 bases line up with TRBD1. The CDR3 spans 15 residues. Germline V gives CDR1 SQVTM, CDR2 ANQGSEA. The J segment lost 5 bases and the V segment lost 6 bases, leaving 13 bases of the junction unmatched.